This T cell receptor (beta chain) appears in the sequencing data of a study of T-cell memory formation after mild COVID-19. V shed 0 bases and J shed 5 bases, with 16 bases lying between them. The length of the CDR3 is 16 residues. CDR1 is SGHTA, CDR2 FQGNSA, per germline. TCRdb re-called the 5' RACE reads with MiXCR, one entry per CDR3 protein. The sample records roughly 240,000 distinct CDR3 sequences, 15% being singletons. This clonotype was picked up a small number of times. The receptor was isolated from an adult woman who had mild COVID-19 (a few samples of this study predate the infection). Cell type and time point are not known. The sample was PBMCs or a T cell subset sorted from them (not recorded which). The chain is built from TRBV7-2 and TRBJ2-5, with a possible D match to TRBD2 (6 bases). CDR3 sequence (DNA): TGTGCCAGCAGCTTAGCGGTAGCGGTCCCTTGGGAGACCCAGTACTTC. Its translation is CASSLAVAVPWETQYF.